Following are 21 T cell receptor beta chains from one sample sequenced in a study of blood T cell repertoires in COVID-19. Profiled with immunoSEQ multiplex PCR; TCRdb holds only in-frame clones, not every one. The sample has 200,000 to 250,000 clones, approximately 89% seen once. Sequences were obtained from peripheral blood. The receptors were gathered from a woman in her thirties or forties with acute or convalescent COVID-19.

This sequence joins TRBV19 and TRBJ1-5; D possibly corresponds to TRBD1 (5 bases). With 5 bases removed from V and 3 bases from J, the gap between germline ends came to 11 bases. The germline V gene has CDR1 LNHDA and CDR2 SQIVND (reference sequence). The CDR3 covers 14 residues. The CDR3 loop is CASSLGGTNQPQHF. CDR3 bases: TGTGCCAGTAGTTTGGGGGGAACCAATCAGCCCCAGCATTTT.

This clone showed up just once. The chain uses TRBV5-4 and TRBJ2-5; 10 bases map to TRBD2. The junction had 10 bases not matched to a gene; V was cut back by 5 bases and J by 9 bases. CDR3 length: 14 residues. CDR1 and CDR2 from the germline V gene are SGHNT and YYREEE (reference sequence). The CDR3 DNA is TGTGCCAGCAGACGAGCGGGGGGGGCCCAAGCCCAGTACTTC. Translating gives CASRRAGGAQAQYF.

The V call is TRBV4-1, the J call TRBJ1-4; D is ambiguous. Germline V CDR1 and CDR2: MGHRA, YSYEKL. This CDR3 spans 18 amino acids. Trimming removed 4 bases from V and 7 bases from J, with 25 bases in between. CDR3 nucleotides: TGCGCCAGCAGCCCGCGCGTGGGAGCCCTTAGCGAGAGTGAAAAACTGTTTTTT. Translation: CASSPRVGALSESEKLFF.

The CDR3 sequence: CASSRRQGVGSYNSPLHF. Here the CDR3 DNA reads TGTGCCAGTAGTAGGCGACAGGGAGTGGGCTCCTATAATTCACCCCTCCACTTT. V and J are TRBV19 and TRBJ1-6; 7 positions match TRBD1. Germline V lookup: CDR1 LNHDA, CDR2 SQIVND (reference sequence). The CDR3 sequence is 18 residues long. Losses at the gene ends were 4 bases for V and 0 bases for J; bases not matched to a gene: 9. The variable domain in full, with the rest retrieved from reference TRBV19 and TRBJ1-6, is DGGITQSPKYLFRKEGQNVTLSCEQNLNHDAMYWYRQDPGQGLRLIYYSQIVNDFQKGDIAEGYSVSREKKESFPLTVTSAQKNPTAFYLCASSRRQGVGSYNSPLHFGNGTRLTVT.

The chain carries TRBV2 and TRBJ1-2, with 8 bases aligning to TRBD1. Germline V gene data show CDR1 as SNHLY and CDR2 as FYNNEI. This CDR3 has 15 residues. V lost 4 bases to trimming and J lost 2 bases; unmatched junction nucleotides: 6. The CDR3 nucleotides are TGTGCCAGCAGTGTTGGACAGGGCCACAACTATGGCTACACCTTC. Translated: CASSVGQGHNYGYTF.

V gene TRBV24-1 combines with J gene TRBJ2-3; TRBD1 matches 8 bases. CDR3 length equals 17 residues. Trimming at V came to 2 bases and at J to 2 bases, leaving 8 bases not matched to a gene. CDR1 is KGHDR and CDR2 is SFDVKD in the germline V gene. CDR3 amino acids: CATSDSGTGRSTDTQYF. CDR3 in DNA: TGTGCCACCAGTGATTCGGGGACAGGCCGCTCCACAGATACGCAGTATTTT.

This clone occurred once. The J gene is TRBJ1-1, the V gene TRBV3-1 (or the pseudogene TRBV3-2); D call uncertain. Trimming took 4 bases from V and 6 from J, leaving 24 bases between them. CDR1 is LGHDT and CDR2 is YNNKEL in the germline V gene (reference sequence). The CDR3 is made up of 17 amino acids. The CDR3 is CASSPRIPPGSGAEAFF. The CDR3 coding sequence is TGTGCCAGCAGCCCAAGAATCCCTCCGGGGTCTGGGGCTGAAGCTTTCTTT.

The gene calls are TRBV24-1 and TRBJ2-3; 7 bases are a match to TRBD1. Germline V gene sequence: CDR1 KGHDR, CDR2 SFDVKD. This CDR3 is 15 amino acids long. V dropped 5 bases and J dropped 10; count of bases not matched to a gene: 14. The chain's CDR3 is CATSVQGSPLYPQYF. The CDR3 DNA reads as TGTGCCACCAGTGTACAGGGGTCACCCCTATACCCGCAGTATTTT.

The chain joins TRBV2 to TRBJ2-7; D might be TRBD2 (6 bases). Germline V lookup: CDR1 SNHLY, CDR2 FYNNEI. This CDR3 is built from 13 residues. The V gene lost 8 bases and the J gene lost 7 bases, with 18 bases spanning the gap. DNA for the CDR3: TGTGCCAGCGGGGGTGTCGGCGGGGCTGAGCAGTACGTC. Protein sequence: CASGGVGGAEQYV.

The chain links TRBV5-4 to TRBJ1-1; possible D gene TRBD1, 5 bases. V was cut by 0 bases and J by 6 bases, with 15 bases left in between. The CDR3 spans 15 residues. The germline CDR1 and CDR2 sequences are SGHNT and YYREEE (reference sequence). CDR3 nucleotides: TGTGCCAGCAGCTTGGAGGGGATTACCGGCGCTGAAGCTTTCTTT. This codes for CASSLEGITGAEAFF.

V and J are TRBV7-8 and TRBJ1-3; a possible D gene is TRBD1 (6 bases). Germline V lookup: CDR1 SGHVS, CDR2 FQNEAQ. Trimming cost V 5 bases and J 3 bases, with 26 bases left between them. This CDR3 comprises 19 residues. CDR3 protein: CASSGFVRVEGGGGNTIYF. CDR3 DNA: TGTGCCAGCAGCGGCTTCGTGAGGGTCGAGGGAGGGGGTGGAAACACCATATATTTT.

This chain uses TRBV30 with TRBJ2-2; possibly TRBD2 for D (5 bases). The germline V and J ends were trimmed by 0 bases and 4 bases, with 18 bases remaining between them. The V gene's germline CDR1 is GTSNPN and CDR2 SVGIG (reference sequence). This CDR3 spans 17 amino acids. CDR3: CAWSVPGLKGGTGELFF. The DNA of the CDR3 is TGTGCCTGGAGTGTACCGGGGTTAAAGGGCGGCACCGGGGAGCTGTTTTTT. Supplemented by reference TRBV30 and TRBJ2-2, the full variable domain reads SQTIHQWPATLVQPVGSPLSLECTVEGTSNPNLYWYRQAAGRGLQLLFYSVGIGQISSEVPQNLSASRPQDRQFILSSKKLLLSDSGFYLCAWSVPGLKGGTGELFFGEGSRLTVL.

This chain uses TRBV11-2 with TRBJ2-2, with 7 bases aligning to TRBD1. This CDR3 spans 16 amino acids. Germline loops: CDR1 SGHAT, CDR2 FQNNGV. With 6 bases clipped from V and 0 bases from J, the junction kept 7 bases outside the gene matches. CDR3 loop: CASRGQPTTNTGELFF. As DNA, the CDR3 is TGTGCCAGCAGGGGACAGCCTACGACGAACACCGGGGAGCTGTTTTTT.

The chain has TRBV2 and TRBJ2-5; D unclear. The germline CDR1 and CDR2 sequences are SNHLY and FYNNEI. CDR3 length: 17 residues. The V gene lost 1 base and the J gene lost 0 bases, with 15 bases spanning the gap. In DNA, the CDR3 is TGTGCCAGCAGTGAAGGCGTGGGCATCGTGTACCAAGAGACCCAGTACTTC. Protein product: CASSEGVGIVYQETQYF.

This chain connects TRBV15 to TRBJ1-2; a weak D match, TRBD1 (5 bases). Germline assignment: CDR1 LNHNV and CDR2 YYDKDF (reference sequence). V lost 6 bases to trimming and J lost 1 base, with 15 bases between them. The CDR3 loop spans 15 amino acids. CDR3: CATRLIPGHNYGYTF. DNA for the CDR3: TGTGCCACCAGGTTGATTCCAGGGCATAACTATGGCTACACCTTC. Supplemented by reference TRBV15 and TRBJ1-2, the full variable domain reads DAMVIQNPRYQVTQFGKPVTLSCSQTLNHNVMYWYQQKSSQAPKLLFHYYDKDFNNEADTPDNFQSRRPNTSFCFLDIRSPGLGDTAMYLCATRLIPGHNYGYTFGSGTRLTVV.

The chain links TRBV25-1 to TRBJ1-1; D remains ambiguous. In germline, CDR1 is MGHDK, CDR2 SYGVNS. This CDR3 spans 9 amino acids. The V and J ends lost 11 bases and 8 bases respectively, with 9 bases between them. The CDR3 DNA reads TGTGCCGTCCCGAGGGAAGCTTTCTTT. Encoded protein: CAVPREAFF.

This clone has only a few counts. The chain is built from TRBV24-1 and TRBJ2-7; unclear D gene. This CDR3 is built from 13 residues. V was clipped by 5 bases and J by 3 bases, with 10 bases between them. CDR1 KGHDR and CDR2 SFDVKD come from the germline V gene. The CDR3 DNA sequence: TGTGCCACCAGTGGCCGTCAGGACTACGAGCAGTACGTC. It encodes CATSGRQDYEQYV.

The rearrangement links TRBV6-5 to TRBJ1-5; D is undetermined. The CDR3 contains 15 residues. V lost 5 bases, J lost 5 bases, and 16 bases lay in between. In germline, CDR1 is MNHEY, CDR2 SVGAGI. The CDR3 reads CASSRRRQEDQPQHF. DNA of the CDR3: TGTGCCAGCAGTAGGAGGAGGCAGGAAGATCAGCCCCAGCATTTT.

The V and J genes are TRBV10-3 and TRBJ1-1; D is unclear. This CDR3 contains 15 residues. V was trimmed by 3 bases and J by 0 bases, leaving 11 bases between them. Germline V gene lookup returns CDR1 ENHRY and CDR2 SYGVKD. CDR3 protein: CAISDEQNMNTEAFF. CDR3 DNA sequence: TGTGCCATCAGTGACGAACAGAACATGAACACTGAAGCTTTCTTT.

V is TRBV5-1 and J is TRBJ2-2; 8 nucleotides line up with TRBD1. CDR1 SGHRS and CDR2 YFSETQ come from the germline V gene. The V gene end was trimmed by 3 bases and the J gene end by 7 bases; junction bases not matched to a gene: 8. The CDR3 is made up of 15 amino acids. The CDR3 DNA sequence: TGCGCCAGCAGCTCTTCAGGGGGCCAAGGCGGGGAGCTGTTTTTT. This gives the protein CASSSSGGQGGELFF.

The chain is built from TRBV14 and TRBJ2-3; 7 bases are a match to TRBD2. The germline gives CDR1 SGHDN, CDR2 FVKESK. V gave up 5 bases and J gave up 4 bases; unmatched junction bases: 6. This CDR3 has 14 residues. The CDR3 spells CASSFTGGADTQYF. CDR3 nucleotides: TGTGCCAGCAGCTTCACGGGGGGAGCAGATACGCAGTATTTT.